This TCR beta chain was found in a study of blood T cell repertoires in COVID-19. Study context: T cells, B-cell-depleted T cells, or PBMCs provided the cDNA or gDNA that served as material.

Authors' data handling: Estimated nucleated cell counts came from reference gene primer amplification. This table comes from immunoSEQ multiplex PCR, and its TCRdb copy is limited to in-frame clones, with some not included. V and J calls and clone size are those listed in that table; D and trimming were worked out from the DNA. Here the sample spans roughly 140,000 clones, roughly 88% being singletons. Germline V lookup: CDR1 SEHNR, CDR2 FQNEAQ (reference sequence). J lost 3 bases, V lost 1 base, and 4 bases had no gene match. The CDR3 contains 15 residues. The material sequenced was peripheral blood. This sequence was found in a woman aged 50 to 65 with acute or convalescent COVID-19. The V gene is TRBV7-9, the J gene TRBJ2-3; 7 bases align to TRBD2. DNA of the CDR3: TGTGCCAGCAGCTTAGGTTCAGCGGGAACAGATACGCAGTATTTT. Amino acids: CASSLGSAGTDTQYF.